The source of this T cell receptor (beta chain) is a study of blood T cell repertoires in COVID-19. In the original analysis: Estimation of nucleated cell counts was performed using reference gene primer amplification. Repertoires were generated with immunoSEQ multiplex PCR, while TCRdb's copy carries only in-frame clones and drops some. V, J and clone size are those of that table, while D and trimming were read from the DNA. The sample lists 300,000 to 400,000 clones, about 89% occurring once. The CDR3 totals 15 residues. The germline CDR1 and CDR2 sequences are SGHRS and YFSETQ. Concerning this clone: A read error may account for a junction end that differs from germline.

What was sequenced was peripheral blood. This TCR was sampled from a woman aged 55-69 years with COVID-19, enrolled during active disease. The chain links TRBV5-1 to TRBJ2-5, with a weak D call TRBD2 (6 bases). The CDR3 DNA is TGCGCCAGCAGCTTGGCAGCGGGTATCGAAGAGGCCCAGTACTTC. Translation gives CASSLAAGIEEAQYF.